These 9 T cell receptor beta chains were all obtained from the same sample, sequenced in a study of early T cells in non-severe SARS-CoV-2 infection. TCRdb re-called the 5' RACE reads through MiXCR, storing one row per CDR3 protein. The repertoire holds about 26,000 distinct CDR3 sequences, with about 4.1% as singletons. Sequenced material: whole blood. The receptors shown here come from an adult who was a healthcare worker with PCR-confirmed SARS-CoV-2 infection or an uninfected control (not recorded which).

This clonotype was picked up many times. CDR3 protein: CASSQAEGFSYNSPLHF. The CDR3 DNA is TGTGCCAGCAGCCAAGCTGAGGGATTCTCCTATAATTCACCCCTCCACTTT. V is TRBV3-1 and J is TRBJ1-6; D gene ambiguous. Trimming cost V 1 base and J 0 bases, with 10 bases left between them. Germline CDR1 reads LGHDT; CDR2 reads YNNKEL (reference sequence). The CDR3 has 17 amino acids.

This clonotype was counted only a few times. The V gene is TRBV20-1, the J gene TRBJ1-5; D is uncertain. In germline, CDR1 is DFQATT, CDR2 SNEGSKA (reference sequence). The CDR3 is 13 amino acids. The V end lost 6 bases, the J end lost 2 bases, and 11 bases lay between the germline ends. The CDR3: CSALGWGNQPQHF. The CDR3 DNA sequence: TGCAGTGCACTGGGATGGGGCAATCAGCCCCAGCATTTT.

This clonotype was seen at least ten times. The V call is TRBV5-1, the J call TRBJ2-7, with D possibly TRBD2 on 5 matching bases. Germline CDR1 and CDR2: SGHRS and YFSETQ. CDR3 length: 16 amino acids. Trimming pared 4 bases from V and 2 bases from J, leaving 19 bases between. The CDR3 nucleotides are TGCGCCAGCAGCACCCTGGAGGAGCCTCTAGCCTACGAGCAGTACTTC. As protein: CASSTLEEPLAYEQYF.

This clonotype was seen many times. The chain has TRBV20-1 and TRBJ2-3; TRBD1 matches at 11 bases. V lost 3 bases and J lost 6; bases outside the gene matches: 5. The CDR3 has 14 residues. Germline-derived CDR1 and CDR2 are DFQATT and SNEGSKA (reference sequence). The CDR3 DNA reads TGCAGTGCTAGCCGGGACAGGGGGGGTGATACGCAGTATTTT. Protein: CSASRDRGGDTQYF.

This clonotype was recorded many times. J is TRBJ2-3 and V is TRBV6-4; D assignment may be TRBD1 or TRBD2 (5 bases each). V was trimmed by 5 bases and J by 0 bases, leaving 24 bases between them. The germline gives CDR1 MRHNA, CDR2 SNTAGT. The CDR3 is made up of 19 amino acids. CDR3 loop: CASSPREGALPYSTDTQYF. The CDR3 region has the DNA TGTGCCAGCAGTCCCCGGGAAGGGGCCCTACCTTATAGCACAGATACGCAGTATTTT.

This clonotype appeared many times. V gene TRBV5-1 combines with J gene TRBJ1-1, with D maybe TRBD1 (6 bases). V was pared by 5 bases and J by 4 bases, with 15 bases between. The CDR3 covers 14 residues. Germline-derived CDR1 and CDR2 are SGHRS and YFSETQ. DNA for the CDR3: TGCGCCAGCAGTTACACAGGGTTGGTCACTGAAGCTTTCTTT. Encoded protein: CASSYTGLVTEAFF.

This clonotype has at least ten counts. This chain links TRBV10-2 with TRBJ2-3; TRBD2 aligns across 10 bases. The junction had 2 bases not matched to a gene; V was cut back by 6 bases and J by 2 bases. The CDR3 covers 14 residues. From germline, CDR1 is WSHSY and CDR2 SAAADI. Written as DNA, the CDR3 is TGCGCCAGCAGAGCGGGGGGGGACACAGATACGCAGTATTTT. This encodes CASRAGGDTDTQYF.

In this sample, this clonotype is medium-sized (0.01 to 0.1%). This rearrangement joins TRBV11-2 to TRBJ2-3; D is possibly TRBD2 (6 bases). This CDR3 comprises 13 residues. V lost 10 bases and J 2 bases, leaving 13 bases between the germline ends. Germline lookup yields CDR1 SGHAT and CDR2 FQNNGV. CDR3 DNA: TGTGCCACTCGGGGACTGCACACAGATACGCAGTATTTT. It yields the protein CATRGLHTDTQYF.

This clonotype showed up many times. The chain employs TRBV7-6 and TRBJ2-2; 13 nucleotides align to TRBD2. CDR1 SGHVS and CDR2 FNYEAQ come from the germline V gene. This CDR3 contains 18 residues. Losses at the gene ends were 5 bases for V and 0 bases for J; bases not matched to a gene: 6. The CDR3, as DNA: TGTGCCAGCAGCAGTGGACTAGCGGGGGCTGCGAACACCGGGGAGCTGTTTTTT. Protein: CASSSGLAGAANTGELFF.